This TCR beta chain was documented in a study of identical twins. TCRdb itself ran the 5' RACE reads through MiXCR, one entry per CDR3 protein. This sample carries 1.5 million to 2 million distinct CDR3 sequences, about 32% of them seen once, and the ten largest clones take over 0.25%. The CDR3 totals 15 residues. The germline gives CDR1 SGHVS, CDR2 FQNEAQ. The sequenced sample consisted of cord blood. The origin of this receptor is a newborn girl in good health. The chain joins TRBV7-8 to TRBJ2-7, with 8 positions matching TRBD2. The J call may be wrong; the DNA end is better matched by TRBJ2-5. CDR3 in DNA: TGTGCCAGCAGCTTAGCCAAGCGGGAGATGGGGACCCAGTACTTC. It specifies CASSLAKREMGTQYF.